These T cell receptor beta chains were read from a single sample in a study of response to subunit inactivated influenza vaccine. A single record per CDR3 protein comes from TCRdb applying MiXCR to the RT-PCR reads. Of around 520,000 distinct CDR3 sequences listed, about 10% were seen once; the top ten hold about 10%. The specimen comprised PBMCs from blood, sampled on the day of vaccination. The origin of the receptors is a man aged 50-60 years who received an inactivated influenza vaccine. The CDR3 runs from the conserved cysteine through the conserved F or W. A D gene is named only where the DNA matches it firmly. Clone size appears in some rows only: once, few, many, or a class for an expanded clone.

V	size	length	J	D	DNA	CDR3
TRBV5-1	few	15	TRBJ2-1	TRBD1	TGCGCCAGCAGCCCGACAGGGAATACATACAATGAGCAGTTCTTC	CASSPTGNTYNEQFF
TRBV10-3	many	16	TRBJ2-1	TRBD2	TGTGCCATCAGGGTCGCCGGGACTAGCGGGATTGGTGAGCAGTTCTTC	CAIRVAGTSGIGEQFF
TRBV20-1	few	15	TRBJ1-1	TRBD1	TGCAGTGCTCGGGCCCTACAGGGGAGGGACACTGAAGCTTTCTTT	CSARALQGRDTEAFF
TRBV10-3	.	14	TRBJ1-2	TRBD1	TGTGCCATCAGTCCCGGGGGGACAGTATATGGCTACACCTTC	CAISPGGTVYGYTF
TRBV7-9	few	14	TRBJ2-2	.	TGTGCCAGCAGCCTTGCCGTTAGCACCGGGGAGCTGTTTTTT	CASSLAVSTGELFF
TRBV29-1	few	14	TRBJ2-7	TRBD1	TGCAGCGTGGGACGAGGACAGGGAACCAGCGAGCAGTACTTC	CSVGRGQGTSEQYF
TRBV11-2	few	15	TRBJ2-2	.	TGTGCCAGCTGGGGGACCGAGGCCTTAGCCGGGGAGCTGTTTTTT	CASWGTEALAGELFF
TRBV5-5	many	14	TRBJ2-1	TRBD1	TGTGCCAGCAGCTTCCCAGGGGGCCGAAATGAGCAGTTCTTC	CASSFPGGRNEQFF
TRBV28	.	14	TRBJ2-1	.	TGTGCCAGCAGTCCCCGGGCCCGAGGAACTGAGCAGTTCTTC	CASSPRARGTEQFF
TRBV7-2	.	15	TRBJ2-6	.	TGTGCCAGCAGCGCGACGGGCTCTGGGGCCAACGTCCTGACTTTC	CASSATGSGANVLTF
TRBV3-1	.	16	TRBJ2-3	TRBD2	TGTGCCAGCAGCCAAATTCGTCTAGCGGGAGCAGATACGCAGTATTTT	CASSQIRLAGADTQYF
TRBV4-3	.	17	TRBJ2-1	.	TGCGCCAGCAGCCAGTCCCGGGTTCGAGTCTCGAAGAATGAGCAGTTCTTC	CASSQSRVRVSKNEQFF
TRBV11-1	many	14	TRBJ2-5	TRBD2	TGTGCCAGCAGCTTGGAACTAGCGGAAGAGACCCAGTACTTC	CASSLELAEETQYF
TRBV7-2	.	13	TRBJ2-3	.	TGTGCCAGCAGCCGCGATCGGGGGGCCACGCAGTATTTT	CASSRDRGATQYF
TRBV12-3/TRBV12-4	many	13	TRBJ1-6	.	TGTGCCAGCAGTTGGGAAGGGACATCGGGCACCCTCTTT	CASSWEGTSGTLF
TRBV7-2	many	16	TRBJ1-1	.	TGTGCCAGCAGCTTAGGACCAGGGGCCCGGAACACTGAAGCTTTCTTT	CASSLGPGARNTEAFF
TRBV20-1	.	13	TRBJ1-2	.	TGCAGTGCTAGAGATAACCCCTATTATGGCTACACCTTC	CSARDNPYYGYTF
TRBV24-1	.	16	TRBJ2-3	.	TGTGCCACCAGTGAGGGGACATTAATAGTGTCAGGGACGCAGTATTTT	CATSEGTLIVSGTQYF
TRBV7-9	.	15	TRBJ2-7	TRBD1	TGTGCCAGCAGCCAGCAGGGACAGGGGAGGAACGAGCAGTACTTC	CASSQQGQGRNEQYF
TRBV7-9	.	13	TRBJ2-7	.	TGTGCCAGCAGCTTAGATTGGGATGACGAGCAGTACTTC	CASSLDWDDEQYF
TRBV12-3/TRBV12-4	many	14	TRBJ2-2	.	TGTGCCAGCAGTCTCAAGACCGGAACCGGGGAGCTGTTTTTT	CASSLKTGTGELFF
TRBV14	.	18	TRBJ2-6	.	TGTGCCAGCAGCCCTCCGCCCTATAGTCTCTCTGGGGCCAACGTCCTGACTTTC	CASSPPPYSLSGANVLTF
TRBV6-2/TRBV6-3	many	16	TRBJ2-5	.	TGTGCCAGCAGTTCGTACCCCGGGACTGCACAAGAGACCCAGTACTTC	CASSSYPGTAQETQYF
TRBV7-2	.	15	TRBJ2-2	.	TGTGCCAGCAGCTTAGTGACGCTATCCACCGGGGAGCTGTTTTTT	CASSLVTLSTGELFF
TRBV27	.	16	TRBJ2-2	.	TGTGCCAGCAGTTTATTCCGTAACAGGGACACCGGGGAGCTGTTTTTT	CASSLFRNRDTGELFF
TRBV10-3	.	15	TRBJ2-7	TRBD1	TGTGCCATCAGTGACCCGGGACAGGGGGAATACGAGCAGTACTTC	CAISDPGQGEYEQYF
TRBV6-6	few	13	TRBJ1-1	.	TGTGCCAGCAGTTACCCCCCAGGAAAGGAAGCTTTCTTT	CASSYPPGKEAFF
TRBV20-1	few	13	TRBJ2-5	.	TGCAGTGCTAGACGGCCTAGCCTCGGGACCCAGTACTTC	CSARRPSLGTQYF
TRBV20-1	.	13	TRBJ1-2	.	TGCAGTGCTAGAGATGCTGACAGGCACGGCTACACCTTC	CSARDADRHGYTF
TRBV27	.	11	TRBJ2-1	.	TGTGCCAGGGGTTACGGCGATGAGCAGTTCTTC	CARGYGDEQFF
TRBV4-3	few	15	TRBJ2-2	.	TGCGCCAGCAGCCAAGGTCCTGTGAACACCGGGGAGCTGTTTTTT	CASSQGPVNTGELFF
TRBV15	few	15	TRBJ2-1	.	TGTGCCACCAGCAGACCGATTCGTGCCCTCAATGAGCAGTTCTTC	CATSRPIRALNEQFF
TRBV7-9	few	14	TRBJ2-3	.	TGTGCCAGCAGCTTAGTGGGTAGGGCCGATACGCAGTATTTT	CASSLVGRADTQYF
TRBV6-2/TRBV6-3	few	14	TRBJ2-5	.	TGTGCCAGCGCACCCTGGAAGGACGAAGAGACCCAGTACTTC	CASAPWKDEETQYF
TRBV6-2/TRBV6-3	.	15	TRBJ2-3	TRBD2	TGTGCCAGCAGCCCACCGGGGGGGCAGGCAGATACGCAGTATTTT	CASSPPGGQADTQYF
TRBV7-3	few	15	TRBJ2-2	TRBD1	TGTGCCAGCAGCTGGACAGGGACTGGCACCGGGGAGCTGTTTTTT	CASSWTGTGTGELFF
TRBV28	.	14	TRBJ2-7	.	TGTGCCAGCAGTTTACCTTCGACAGTAGGCGAGCAGTACTTC	CASSLPSTVGEQYF
TRBV24-1	.	13	TRBJ2-7	TRBD2	TGTGCCACCAGTGATAACGGGCCGCGGGGGAAGTACTTC	CATSDNGPRGKYF
TRBV4-2	.	16	TRBJ2-1	.	TGTGCCAGCAGCCAAGAAGGGGTCCTATCCTACAATGAGCAGTTCTTC	CASSQEGVLSYNEQFF
TRBV4-1	many	15	TRBJ2-7	TRBD1	TGCGCCAGCAGTCCTAAACGGGACAGCTCCTACGAGCAGTACTTC	CASSPKRDSSYEQYF
TRBV6-5	few	17	TRBJ2-2	.	TGTGCCAGCAGTTACTCGATCAGGGGCGAGAACACCGGGGAGCTGTTTTTT	CASSYSIRGENTGELFF
TRBV20-1	.	12	TRBJ2-7	TRBD1	TGCAGTGCTTTAACAGGGACAGCCGAGCAGTACTTC	CSALTGTAEQYF
TRBV12-3/TRBV12-4	many	12	TRBJ2-7	.	TGTGCCAGCAGTTCCAGAAACTACGAGCAGTACTTC	CASSSRNYEQYF
TRBV2	few	15	TRBJ2-3	.	TGTGCCAGCTTTTACAGTGCTGCTAGCACAGATACGCAGTATTTT	CASFYSAASTDTQYF
TRBV29-1	few	14	TRBJ2-2	TRBD1	TGCAGCTCGACCGGGACAGGGAACACCGGGGAGCTGTTTTTT	CSSTGTGNTGELFF
TRBV4-2	.	16	TRBJ2-2	.	TGTGCCAGCAGCCCCCTCGTATCTGGGAACACCGGGGAGCTGTTTTTT	CASSPLVSGNTGELFF